This T cell receptor beta chain was recorded in a study of blood T cell repertoires in COVID-19. As handled by the study authors: Amplification of reference gene primers provided the estimated nucleated cell counts. The method was immunoSEQ multiplex PCR; TCRdb's version includes in-frame clones alone and lacks a portion of them. V, J and clone size are taken as reported in that table, and D and trimming were inferred from the DNA itself. This sample has 72,000 or so clones, with 80% to 95% found just once. The V end lost 5 bases, the J end lost 7 bases, and 9 bases lay between the germline ends. Germline V gene lookup returns CDR1 SGHTA and CDR2 FQGNSA. CDR3 size: 13 residues.

The clonotype was recovered from a woman aged 80 or over with acute or convalescent COVID-19. The chain joins TRBV7-2 to TRBJ1-6; D may be TRBD1 (5 bases). What was sequenced was peripheral blood. CDR3 sequence: CASSPQGNSPLHF. CDR3 DNA sequence: TGTGCCAGCAGCCCGCAGGGAAATTCACCCCTCCACTTT.